The 11 T cell receptor beta chains reported below all come from one sample, sequenced in a study of blood T cells in healthy people across ages (dated by TCRdb to 2014 to 2015). Library construction relied on 5' RACE. Sequencing instrument: Illumina HiSeq 2500. A second roughly 6 to 12 cycle PCR used a sample-barcoded 5' primer and a J-beta primer mix. TCRdb trimmed public reads at Q25 via fastp, called clones via MiXCR and kept in-frame beta chains. Each CDR3 protein appears once, grouped with its most common genes and DNA. The table for this sample lists 800,000 to 950,000 distinct CDR3 sequences; 25% to 35% of them were counted only once. Roughly 10% of the sample is held by the ten biggest clonotypes. The same specimen was also included in a second study, on T cells of mothers and their children.

The sequencing input was blood. The receptor source for this set is a middle-aged woman in good health.

The rearrangement links TRBV20-1 to TRBJ1-5, with TRBD1 identical over 7 bases. The CDR3 runs to 16 residues. The junction had 6 bases not matched to a gene; V was cut back by 0 bases and J by 1 base. Germline lookup yields CDR1 DFQATT and CDR2 SNEGSKA (reference sequence). The CDR3 reads CSARDYRGSSNQPQHF. CDR3 DNA: TGCAGTGCTAGAGATTACAGGGGATCAAGCAATCAGCCCCAGCATTTT.

Points on this clonotype: With a much larger clone just one base away, this may be a read error. CDR3 DNA: TGTGCCAGCAGCTTCGGCGAGCGGGGTGTCGAGCAGGACTTC. This translates into CASSFGERGVEQDF. The rearrangement joins TRBV7-6 to TRBJ2-7; 7 positions agree with TRBD2. Per the germline V gene, CDR1 is SGHVS and CDR2 is FNYEAQ. The CDR3 length is 14 residues.

The genes are TRBV6-1 and TRBJ1-1, with 9 bases identical to TRBD1. This CDR3 contains 16 residues. Germline CDR1 is MNHNS and CDR2 is SASEGT. V was clipped by 6 bases and J by 4 bases; unmatched bases: 12. CDR3 in DNA: TGTGCCAGCAGCCGGGACAGGGCATCCTTGGGCACTGAAGCTTTCTTT. Translating it yields CASSRDRASLGTEAFF.

This clonotype has a handful of counts. This chain joins TRBV6-7 and TRBJ2-5; possible D gene TRBD2, 7 bases. TRBV6-7 is reported as an ORF; its role is uncertain. The V gene lost 6 bases and the J gene lost 4 bases, with 12 bases spanning the gap. This CDR3 has 13 amino acids. This CDR3 is CASSKGGAETQYF. In DNA form, the CDR3 reads TGTGCCAGCAGCAAAGGGGGGGCAGAGACCCAGTACTTC.

This clonotype was detected ten times or more. V is TRBV25-1 and J is TRBJ2-5, with 9 nucleotides matching TRBD1. The CDR3 is 15 residues long. V dropped 6 bases and J dropped 4; count of bases not matched to a gene: 9. CDR1 and CDR2 (germline): MGHDK, SYGVNS. For the CDR3, the DNA is TGTGCCAGCAGGAATGACAGGGGGTTTCGAGAGACCCAGTACTTC. It specifies CASRNDRGFRETQYF.

This rearrangement joins TRBV20-1 to TRBJ1-5; TRBD1 matches 7 bases. Trimming removed 4 bases from V and 11 bases from J; junction bases left unmatched: 26. In germline, CDR1 is DFQATT, CDR2 SNEGSKA (reference sequence). The CDR3 covers 18 residues. The DNA of the CDR3 is TGCAGTGCTAAATATAGAAGTTATCTAGTTCCAGGGGGAAGGGCCCAGCATTTT. This translates into CSAKYRSYLVPGGRAQHF.

Turning to this clonotype: Given a much more abundant clone one base away, this may be a read error. The V and J genes are TRBV6-1 and TRBJ2-6, with 7 bases aligning to TRBD2. CDR1 is MNHNS and CDR2 is SASEGT in the germline V gene. The CDR3 has 14 residues. V trimming: 8 bases; J trimming: 8 bases; junction bases outside the gene matches: 9. The CDR3: CASPGRAGTNVLTF. As DNA, the CDR3 is TGTGCCAGCCCAGGGAGGGCGGGGACCAACGTCCTGACTTTC.

At least ten counts were recorded for this clonotype. J is TRBJ1-2 and V is TRBV12-3 or TRBV12-4; 10 nucleotides agree with TRBD1. The CDR3 consists of 14 residues. V was pared by 5 bases and J by 5 bases, with 5 bases of the junction left unmatched. The CDR3 sequence: CASSPPGQGYGYTF. CDR3 nucleotides: TGTGCCAGCAGTCCTCCGGGACAGGGGTATGGCTACACCTTC.

The chain has TRBV7-6 and TRBJ2-5; D perhaps matches TRBD1 (6 bases). Germline assignment: CDR1 SGHVS and CDR2 FNYEAQ. V lost 4 bases, J lost 5 bases, and 17 bases lay in between. The CDR3 runs to 15 residues. DNA for the CDR3: TGTGCCAGCAGCTCCCGGGACACGCCGGGGGAGACCCAGTACTTC. It translates to CASSSRDTPGETQYF.

The chain carries TRBV20-1 and TRBJ1-1; D is possibly TRBD1 (5 bases). V shed 3 bases and J shed 9 bases, with 11 bases lying between them. Looked up from germline, CDR1 is DFQATT and CDR2 is SNEGSKA (reference sequence). The length of the CDR3 is 11 residues. In DNA, the CDR3 is TGCAGTGCTAGTGGGACCGGCAAAGCTTTCTTT. Protein sequence: CSASGTGKAFF.

On this clonotype: Just one base apart from a much larger clone, this may be a read error. The rearrangement uses TRBV12-3 or TRBV12-4 and TRBJ1-2; D is unresolved. The CDR3 is made up of 15 amino acids. CDR3 loop: CANSLHTIGRYGYTF. The CDR3, as DNA: TGTGCCAACAGTTTGCACACCATTGGGAGATATGGCTACACCTTC.